One sample yielded the 9 T cell receptor beta chains listed below, sequenced in a study of cytomegalovirus exposure and HLA in healthy donors. In the PCR, 60 Vbeta and 13 Jbeta primers were used. Method: immunoSEQ multiplex PCR; TCRdb's copy keeps in-frame clones and lacks some. The sample contains around 180,000 clones, roughly 87% of which appear only once. The sequenced sample was PBMCs. These receptors were collected from a girl less than two years old in good health and CMV-seronegative.

The chain uses TRBV2 and TRBJ1-2, with TRBD1 as a possible D gene (5 bases). Germline V gene sequence: CDR1 SNHLY, CDR2 FYNNEI. The CDR3 contains 13 residues. The V end was cut by 7 bases, the J end by 7 bases, with 16 bases between. CDR3 nucleotides: TGTGCCAGCACTGGGGCGGTTAGCCCTGGCTACACCTTC. This encodes CASTGAVSPGYTF. The whole variable domain, remainder taken from reference TRBV2 and TRBJ1-2, is EPEVTQTPSHQVTQMGQEVILRCVPISNHLYFYWYRQILGQKVEFLVSFYNNEISEKSEIFDDQFSVERPDGSNFTLKIRSTKLEDSAMYFCASTGAVSPGYTFGSGTRLTVV.

The chain joins TRBV5-1 to TRBJ1-1; TRBD1 agrees at 12 bases. The germline CDR1 and CDR2 sequences are SGHRS and YFSETQ. The CDR3 loop spans 16 amino acids. With 4 bases clipped from V and 2 bases from J, the junction kept 6 bases outside the gene matches. The CDR3 sequence is CASSRLGTGGNTEAFF. The CDR3 DNA reads as TGCGCCAGCAGCCGCCTTGGGACAGGGGGCAACACTGAAGCTTTCTTT.

The V and J genes are TRBV6-1 and TRBJ1-1; a weak D match, TRBD1 (5 bases). The germline V gene has CDR1 MNHNS and CDR2 SASEGT. This CDR3 is built from 15 residues. Trimming left V 3 bases short and J 0 bases short, with 11 bases between. CDR3 protein: CASSEAGWVNTEAFF. The CDR3 DNA is TGTGCCAGCAGTGAGGCAGGGTGGGTGAACACTGAAGCTTTCTTT.

V is TRBV5-1 and J is TRBJ1-1; tentatively, D is TRBD1 (6 bases). The CDR3 has 14 residues. The germline V gene encodes CDR1 SGHRS and CDR2 YFSETQ. V shed 3 bases and J shed 0 bases, with 9 bases lying between them. CDR3 sequence: CASSYSGVNTEAFF. CDR3 in DNA: TGCGCCAGCAGCTACTCAGGGGTGAACACTGAAGCTTTCTTT.

This clone was seen just once. The gene calls are TRBV19 and TRBJ2-3, with D possibly being TRBD2 (5 bases). Germline CDR1 is LNHDA and CDR2 is SQIVND (reference sequence). CDR3 size: 13 residues. Between the trimmed V and J ends, which lost 9 bases and 4 bases, there was a span of 14 bases. The CDR3 bases are TGTGCCAGCCGAGGGCCCCGGCCAGATACGCAGTATTTT. Translation: CASRGPRPDTQYF.

The chain recombines TRBV2 with TRBJ2-3; D uncertain. CDR3 length: 13 residues. Trimming removed 7 bases at V and 1 base at J, with 9 bases between. In germline, CDR1 is SNHLY, CDR2 FYNNEI. The CDR3 is CASIAFGTDTQYF. The CDR3 bases are TGTGCCAGCATAGCCTTTGGCACAGATACGCAGTATTTT.

CDR3 bases: TGTGCCAGCAGCTTCGGCAGGGGTTACGAGCAGTACTTC. Translating it yields CASSFGRGYEQYF. The rearrangement uses TRBV7-3 and TRBJ2-7, with TRBD1 as a possible D gene (6 bases). The germline V gene has CDR1 SGHTA and CDR2 FQGTGA. The V gene lost 3 bases and the J gene lost 4 bases, with 10 bases spanning the gap. The CDR3 runs to 13 residues.

The gene calls are TRBV9 and TRBJ1-1, with 8 bases that match TRBD1. V shed 4 bases, J shed 4 bases, and the junction held 9 bases outside the gene matches. Per the germline V gene, CDR1 is SGDLS and CDR2 is YYNGEE. There are 15 residues in the CDR3. The CDR3 reads CASSPRQGWSTEAFF. Here the CDR3 DNA reads TGTGCCAGCAGCCCGAGACAGGGGTGGAGCACTGAAGCTTTCTTT.

V and J are TRBV5-6 and TRBJ1-2; 7 nucleotides match TRBD1. J gave up 5 bases and V 0 bases, and 7 bases lay outside the gene matches. The germline CDR1 and CDR2 sequences are SGHDT and YYEEEE. This CDR3 spans 15 amino acids. The CDR3 loop is CASSLGPDRAYGYTF. In nucleotides, the CDR3 is TGTGCCAGCAGCTTGGGACCCGACAGGGCTTATGGCTACACCTTC.